These T cell receptor beta chains were read from a single sample in a study of T-cell reconstitution after alpha-beta-depleted transplantation in children. Via MiXCR, TCRdb re-called the PCR reads, giving one row per CDR3 protein. The table shows approximately 400,000 distinct CDR3 sequences, with roughly 15% occurring only once. The sequencing used PBMCs, mostly from graft donor cells, collected 360 days after TCRalphabeta/CD19-depleted stem cell transplant. Receptors originate from a boy younger than two who had a stem cell transplant for Wiskott-Aldrich syndrome, so the T cells may come from the graft donor. Both conserved end residues are part of each CDR3. Each record gives: D gene, V gene, CDR3 length, J gene, clone size, CDR3 DNA, CDR3 protein. D genes are given only for firm matches. A row's size may be missing; if present it is once, few, many or a size class.

d_call: .; v_call: TRBV24-1; cdr3_length: 14; j_call: TRBJ1-2; clone_size: .; cdr3_nt: TGTGCCACCAGTGACCCCGACAGTAACTATGGCTACACCTTC; cdr3_aa: CATSDPDSNYGYTF
d_call: .; v_call: TRBV24-1; cdr3_length: 13; j_call: TRBJ2-1; clone_size: few; cdr3_nt: TGTGCCACCGGGCGGGACAGCTACAATGAGCAGTTCTTC; cdr3_aa: CATGRDSYNEQFF
d_call: .; v_call: TRBV7-2; cdr3_length: 14; j_call: TRBJ2-7; clone_size: .; cdr3_nt: TGTGCCAGCAGCTCTCTAGCGAGACGGGGGGAGCAGTACTTC; cdr3_aa: CASSSLARRGEQYF
d_call: .; v_call: TRBV5-1; cdr3_length: 14; j_call: TRBJ2-7; clone_size: many; cdr3_nt: TGCGCCAGCACCCAAAATTCCAGGGAGATCGAGCAGTACTTC; cdr3_aa: CASTQNSREIEQYF
d_call: TRBD1; v_call: TRBV6-2/TRBV6-3; cdr3_length: 15; j_call: TRBJ2-5; clone_size: few; cdr3_nt: TGTGCCAGCAGTTACTCGACCTTGAACAGGGGGACCCAGTACTTC; cdr3_aa: CASSYSTLNRGTQYF
d_call: TRBD2; v_call: TRBV15; cdr3_length: 17; j_call: TRBJ2-2; clone_size: .; cdr3_nt: TGTGCCACCAGCAGAGTCTTACTAGCGGGGAGGGCCGGGGAGCTGTTTTTT; cdr3_aa: CATSRVLLAGRAGELFF
d_call: TRBD1; v_call: TRBV12-3/TRBV12-4; cdr3_length: 17; j_call: TRBJ2-5; clone_size: few; cdr3_nt: TGTGCCAGCGGGACAGGGGTTTCACGTGCGCAACAAGAGACCCAGTACTTC; cdr3_aa: CASGTGVSRAQQETQYF
d_call: TRBD2; v_call: TRBV6-1; cdr3_length: 19; j_call: TRBJ2-3; clone_size: few; cdr3_nt: TGTGCCAGCAGTGAAGCGCCCGCAGGGCTAGCGGGGACCACAGATACGCAGTATTTT; cdr3_aa: CASSEAPAGLAGTTDTQYF
d_call: .; v_call: TRBV29-1; cdr3_length: 12; j_call: TRBJ2-2; clone_size: few; cdr3_nt: TGCAGCGTCCTCTCGCGCACCGGGGAGCTGTTTTTT; cdr3_aa: CSVLSRTGELFF
d_call: .; v_call: TRBV20-1; cdr3_length: 16; j_call: TRBJ2-7; clone_size: .; cdr3_nt: TGCAGTGCTAGACCTCTTGAGGGGGACCCTGGCTACGAGCAGTACTTC; cdr3_aa: CSARPLEGDPGYEQYF
d_call: TRBD2; v_call: TRBV24-1; cdr3_length: 16; j_call: TRBJ2-1; clone_size: .; cdr3_nt: TGTGCCACCAGTGACCGCTTGGCGGGAGTCCTTAATGAGCAGTTCTTC; cdr3_aa: CATSDRLAGVLNEQFF
d_call: TRBD2; v_call: TRBV5-1; cdr3_length: 19; j_call: TRBJ2-1; clone_size: few; cdr3_nt: TGCGCCAGCAGCTCCTCCGCGGGGGATTACCCCAGCTCCTACAATGAGCAGTTCTTC; cdr3_aa: CASSSSAGDYPSSYNEQFF
d_call: .; v_call: TRBV5-1; cdr3_length: 14; j_call: TRBJ2-1; clone_size: few; cdr3_nt: TGCGCCAGCAGCTTGGGCTCCTCCGGAAATGAGCAGTTCTTC; cdr3_aa: CASSLGSSGNEQFF
d_call: .; v_call: TRBV3-1; cdr3_length: 16; j_call: TRBJ2-1; clone_size: few; cdr3_nt: TGTGCCAGCAGCCAAGATCTCACGCTAGCTACGGGTGAGCAGTTCTTC; cdr3_aa: CASSQDLTLATGEQFF
d_call: .; v_call: TRBV6-5; cdr3_length: 15; j_call: TRBJ2-7; clone_size: .; cdr3_nt: TGTGCCAGCAGTTACTCGTACAGGGCGGGATACGAGCAGTACTTC; cdr3_aa: CASSYSYRAGYEQYF
d_call: .; v_call: TRBV7-9; cdr3_length: 15; j_call: TRBJ2-3; clone_size: .; cdr3_nt: TGTGCCAGCAGCTTTGGTAGGGTGGGCACAGATACGCAGTATTTT; cdr3_aa: CASSFGRVGTDTQYF
d_call: .; v_call: TRBV7-2; cdr3_length: 16; j_call: TRBJ2-2; clone_size: .; cdr3_nt: TGTGCCAGCAGCTCCCTTCTACAGGAAACGGGCGGGGAGCTGTTTTTT; cdr3_aa: CASSSLLQETGGELFF
d_call: TRBD2; v_call: TRBV5-1; cdr3_length: 14; j_call: TRBJ2-1; clone_size: few; cdr3_nt: TGCGCCAGCACCCCCGGGACTACCTACAATGAGCAGTTCTTC; cdr3_aa: CASTPGTTYNEQFF
d_call: TRBD1; v_call: TRBV12-3/TRBV12-4; cdr3_length: 17; j_call: TRBJ1-4; clone_size: .; cdr3_nt: TGTGCCAGCAGTTTGTTGACAGGGGGCGCGAGCAATGAAAAACTGTTTTTT; cdr3_aa: CASSLLTGGASNEKLFF
d_call: .; v_call: TRBV12-3/TRBV12-4; cdr3_length: 16; j_call: TRBJ2-7; clone_size: .; cdr3_nt: TGTGCCAGCAGTCCGCGGCAGGGGTCTAGCTCCTACGAGCAGTACTTC; cdr3_aa: CASSPRQGSSSYEQYF
d_call: .; v_call: TRBV29-1; cdr3_length: 13; j_call: TRBJ2-3; clone_size: few; cdr3_nt: TGCAGCGTTAACGGGACAAGGCCTTTGGCGCAGTATTTT; cdr3_aa: CSVNGTRPLAQYF
d_call: TRBD2; v_call: TRBV11-2; cdr3_length: 19; j_call: TRBJ2-1; clone_size: .; cdr3_nt: TGTGCCAGCAGCGCAATAGCGGGAGGGCCACTATTCTCCTACAATGAGCAGTTCTTC; cdr3_aa: CASSAIAGGPLFSYNEQFF
d_call: .; v_call: TRBV6-5; cdr3_length: 15; j_call: TRBJ2-2; clone_size: few; cdr3_nt: TGTGCCAGCAGTTACGCAGGGGTGAGGACCGGGGAGCTGTTTTTT; cdr3_aa: CASSYAGVRTGELFF
d_call: TRBD2; v_call: TRBV7-2; cdr3_length: 15; j_call: TRBJ2-3; clone_size: .; cdr3_nt: TGTGCCAGCAGCCGTAGCGGGTTTAGCACAGATACGCAGTATTTT; cdr3_aa: CASSRSGFSTDTQYF
d_call: TRBD2; v_call: TRBV20-1; cdr3_length: 11; j_call: TRBJ2-3; clone_size: few; cdr3_nt: TGCAGTGCATGGACTAGCGCTACGCAGTATTTT; cdr3_aa: CSAWTSATQYF
d_call: .; v_call: TRBV24-1; cdr3_length: 11; j_call: TRBJ2-5; clone_size: .; cdr3_nt: TGTGCCACCAGTGACCCTTCGACCCAGTACTTC; cdr3_aa: CATSDPSTQYF
d_call: .; v_call: TRBV28; cdr3_length: 12; j_call: TRBJ2-2; clone_size: .; cdr3_nt: TGTGCCAGCAGACCCCTCCCCGGGGAGCTGTTTTTT; cdr3_aa: CASRPLPGELFF
d_call: TRBD1; v_call: TRBV9; cdr3_length: 14; j_call: TRBJ2-1; clone_size: few; cdr3_nt: TGTGCCAGCAGCCCCCGACAGGGAACCAATGAGCAGTTCTTC; cdr3_aa: CASSPRQGTNEQFF
d_call: .; v_call: TRBV24-1; cdr3_length: 11; j_call: TRBJ2-1; clone_size: .; cdr3_nt: TGTGCCACCAGTGTCGGACTCGAGCAGTTCTTC; cdr3_aa: CATSVGLEQFF
d_call: .; v_call: TRBV29-1; cdr3_length: 12; j_call: TRBJ2-3; clone_size: few; cdr3_nt: TGCAGTGGGGGCGGGAGAAGAGATACGCAGTATTTT; cdr3_aa: CSGGGRRDTQYF
d_call: TRBD1; v_call: TRBV7-2; cdr3_length: 16; j_call: TRBJ2-5; clone_size: .; cdr3_nt: TGTGCCAGCAGCTTAACCGGGACAGGCCTAGGAGAGACCCAGTACTTC; cdr3_aa: CASSLTGTGLGETQYF
d_call: TRBD2; v_call: TRBV19; cdr3_length: 15; j_call: TRBJ2-1; clone_size: many; cdr3_nt: TGTGCCAGTAGTATAGGACTAGCGGGACACAATGAGCAGTTCTTC; cdr3_aa: CASSIGLAGHNEQFF
d_call: .; v_call: TRBV4-3; cdr3_length: 14; j_call: TRBJ2-2; clone_size: medium-sized; cdr3_nt: TGCGCCAGCCGGCGGGCCTCGAACACCGGGGAGCTGTTTTTT; cdr3_aa: CASRRASNTGELFF
d_call: .; v_call: TRBV6-2/TRBV6-3; cdr3_length: 15; j_call: TRBJ2-1; clone_size: few; cdr3_nt: TGTGCCAGCAGTTACTCGAACCCCGGGTTGGATGAGCAGTTCTTC; cdr3_aa: CASSYSNPGLDEQFF
d_call: TRBD1; v_call: TRBV9; cdr3_length: 15; j_call: TRBJ2-7; clone_size: many; cdr3_nt: TGTGCCAGCAGCGTTCAGGACAGGGACTCCTACGAGCAGTACTTC; cdr3_aa: CASSVQDRDSYEQYF
d_call: TRBD2; v_call: TRBV20-1; cdr3_length: 17; j_call: TRBJ2-1; clone_size: .; cdr3_nt: TGCAGTGCTAGAGGACTAGCGGGATGGAGCTCCTACAATGAGCAGTTCTTC; cdr3_aa: CSARGLAGWSSYNEQFF
d_call: .; v_call: TRBV4-1; cdr3_length: 16; j_call: TRBJ2-7; clone_size: .; cdr3_nt: TGCGCCAGCAGCCAAGATGAAGGGCCCAAGAGGCACGAGCAGTACTTC; cdr3_aa: CASSQDEGPKRHEQYF
d_call: .; v_call: TRBV6-2/TRBV6-3; cdr3_length: 14; j_call: TRBJ2-1; clone_size: few; cdr3_nt: TGTGCCAGCAGGGCGGGACAGCCCTACAATGAGCAGTTCTTC; cdr3_aa: CASRAGQPYNEQFF
d_call: TRBD2; v_call: TRBV6-1; cdr3_length: 20; j_call: TRBJ2-4; clone_size: .; cdr3_nt: TGTGCCAGCAGTGCCGGGACTAGCATACTTCCCTCCCTGGCAAAAAACATTCAGTACTTC; cdr3_aa: CASSAGTSILPSLAKNIQYF
d_call: TRBD1; v_call: TRBV30; cdr3_length: 17; j_call: TRBJ1-6; clone_size: .; cdr3_nt: TGTGCCTGGAGAGGCGACAGGGGGAATCAAAGGTATTCACCCCTCCACTTT; cdr3_aa: CAWRGDRGNQRYSPLHF
d_call: TRBD1; v_call: TRBV20-1; cdr3_length: 14; j_call: TRBJ2-5; clone_size: few; cdr3_nt: TGCAGTGCTCTACTCCGACAGGGGCAAGAGACCCAGTACTTC; cdr3_aa: CSALLRQGQETQYF